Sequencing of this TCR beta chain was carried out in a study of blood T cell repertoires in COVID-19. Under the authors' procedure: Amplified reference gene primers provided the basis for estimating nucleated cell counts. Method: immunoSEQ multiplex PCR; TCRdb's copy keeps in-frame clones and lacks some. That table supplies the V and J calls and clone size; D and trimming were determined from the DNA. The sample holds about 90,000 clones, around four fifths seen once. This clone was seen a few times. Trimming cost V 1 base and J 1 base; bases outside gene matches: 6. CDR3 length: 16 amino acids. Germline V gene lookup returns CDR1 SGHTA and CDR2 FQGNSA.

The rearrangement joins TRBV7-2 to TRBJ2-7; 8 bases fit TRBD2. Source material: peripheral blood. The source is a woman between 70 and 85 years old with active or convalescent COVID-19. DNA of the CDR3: TGTGCCAGCAGCTTAGGCGGGGGGACTTTATCCTACGAGCAGTACTTC. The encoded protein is CASSLGGGTLSYEQYF.